Below, one T cell receptor (beta chain) is given with its context. The data were taken from a study of T cell clones after liver transplantation. At the level of the study: A pre-transplant mixed lymphocyte reaction with TCRbeta sequencing defined graft-donor-reactive clones followed in post-transplant blood. Samples came pre-transplant, pre-randomization before withdrawal, and post-randomization after withdrawal ended.

Thawed unstimulated PBMCs were FACS-sorted by CD3, CD4 and CD8 into two populations. Germline V gene lookup returns CDR1 SNHLY and CDR2 FYNNEI. V lost 4 bases and J 5 bases, leaving 8 bases between the germline ends. This CDR3 is 12 amino acids long. Using immunoSEQ multiplex PCR, the repertoire was profiled, and TCRdb retains in-frame clones only, with some absent. The sample has fewer than 85,000 clones; approximately 80% are singletons. This specimen was CD4+ T cells from blood, taken 12 months after liver transplant. This TCR was recovered from a human patient who received a liver transplant. Some T cells may be the graft donor's. The chain recombines TRBV2 with TRBJ2-5; tentative D call: TRBD2 (5 bases). The chain's CDR3 is CASSVRGETQYF. The CDR3 DNA reads as TGTGCCAGCAGTGTAAGAGGGGAGACCCAGTACTTC.